The 30 T cell receptor beta chains reported below all come from one sample, sequenced in a study of identical twins (dated by TCRdb to 2016 to 2018). The library was built by means of 5' RACE. Instrument on record: Illumina HiSeq 2000. The raw public data were reprocessed by TCRdb itself: fastp quality trimming at Q25, MiXCR clonotype calling, in-frame beta chains only. Rows are combined by CDR3 protein, so each entry shows the most common genes and DNA. Present in this sample are over 600,000 distinct CDR3 sequences, 21% of which were seen just once. The ten top clones hold 4.3% of the sample. These data are also associated with another study on T cells expressing NK-cell markers.

Specimen: PBMCs. The receptor source for this set is a young woman in good health.

This clonotype occurred a few times. The chain recombines TRBV6-6 with TRBJ2-1; 7 positions agree with TRBD1. Germline values: CDR1 MNHNY, CDR2 SVGAGI (reference sequence). This CDR3 spans 11 amino acids. The DNA for the CDR3 is TGTGCGTCGACAGGGAACAATGAGCAGTTCTTC. It yields the protein CASTGNNEQFF.

The V gene is TRBV20-1, the J gene TRBJ1-2, with 9 bases fitting TRBD1. The germline CDR1 and CDR2 sequences are DFQATT and SNEGSKA (reference sequence). The CDR3 has 13 residues. Trimming cost V 2 bases and J 8 bases; bases outside gene matches: 6. DNA for the CDR3: TGCAGTGCTAGAATACAGGGGGCGCGGGGCTACACCTTC. Its protein is CSARIQGARGYTF.

CDR3 nucleotide sequence: TGCAGCGTGTCAGCGGGAAGCCAAGAGACCCAGTACTTC. Translation: CSVSAGSQETQYF. The chain employs TRBV29-1 and TRBJ2-5, with 7 bases lining up with TRBD2. Losses at the gene ends were 6 bases for V and 1 base for J; bases not matched to a gene: 5. The CDR3 has 13 residues. CDR1 is SQVTM, CDR2 ANQGSEA, per germline. The full variable domain, in which reference TRBV29-1 and TRBJ2-5 provide the parts outside the CDR3, is SAVISQKPSRDICQRGTSLTIQCQVDSQVTMMFWYRQQPGQSLTLIATANQGSEATYESGFVIDKFPISRPNLTFSTLTVSNMSPEDSSIYLCSVSAGSQETQYFGPGTRLLVL.

In regard to this clonotype: At one boundary the junction diverges from the germline segment, which might be a read error. The CDR3 nucleotides are TGTGCCAGCAGCCTAGCTATTGGGTGGCGGGAGACCCTATACGAGCAGTACTTC. This codes for CASSLAIGWRETLYEQYF. The genes are TRBV7-2 and TRBJ2-7; TRBD2 matches at 7 bases. This CDR3 is built from 18 residues. The germline CDR1 and CDR2 sequences are SGHTA and FQGNSA.

This clonotype was recorded a few times. This chain connects TRBV5-1 to TRBJ1-2, with D possibly matching TRBD1 (5 bases). Trimming pared 0 bases from V and 3 bases from J, leaving 15 bases between. The CDR3 is made up of 16 amino acids. Per germline, CDR1 SGHRS and CDR2 YFSETQ. The CDR3 region is CASSLGDGGADYGYTF. The CDR3 DNA reads as TGCGCCAGCAGCTTGGGGGATGGGGGAGCGGACTATGGCTACACCTTC.

The rearrangement links TRBV7-8 to TRBJ2-1; D gene ambiguous. Germline-derived CDR1 and CDR2 are SGHVS and FQNEAQ. Trimming pared 7 bases from V and 8 bases from J, leaving 12 bases between. This CDR3 is built from 12 residues. CDR3 coding DNA: TGTGCCAGCACCAACAGCGCAGATGAGCAGTTCTTC. Translating gives CASTNSADEQFF.

In its sample, this clonotype was seen many times. The chain couples TRBV20-1 to TRBJ2-7; 16 bases align to TRBD2. The CDR3 length is 16 residues. From germline, CDR1 is DFQATT and CDR2 SNEGSKA (reference sequence). V was pared by 5 bases and J by 0 bases, with 4 bases of the junction left unmatched. The CDR3 sequence is CSAGTSGRANSYEQYF. The DNA for the CDR3 is TGCAGTGCTGGGACTAGCGGGAGGGCTAACTCCTACGAGCAGTACTTC.

The table lists this clonotype with a few counts. V is TRBV10-3 and J is TRBJ2-7; D gene ambiguous. Germline V lookup: CDR1 ENHRY, CDR2 SYGVKD. CDR3 length: 15 residues. V lost 0 bases, J lost 7 bases, and 16 bases lay in between. The CDR3 loop reads CAISESGTRSREQYF. Written as DNA, the CDR3 is TGTGCCATCAGTGAGTCAGGCACAAGGAGCCGAGAGCAGTACTTC.

The chain recombines TRBV2 with TRBJ2-7; D possibly corresponds to TRBD1 (6 bases). V gave up 8 bases and J gave up 0 bases, with 17 bases separating them. CDR3 length: 15 amino acids. CDR1 is SNHLY and CDR2 is FYNNEI in the germline V gene. CDR3 DNA: TGTGCCAGCCGTGGAACGGGACATAGCTCCTACGAGCAGTACTTC. Protein: CASRGTGHSSYEQYF.

The chain links TRBV5-1 to TRBJ1-5; perhaps TRBD1 as D (5 bases). V was shortened by 4 bases and J by 1 base, with 24 bases between the two germline ends. Germline-derived CDR1 and CDR2 are SGHRS and YFSETQ. CDR3 length: 19 residues. CDR3 sequence (DNA): TGCGCCAGCAGCCCCCGTCCCGCCGGGACCGAGACGAGCAATCAGCCCCAGCATTTT. Amino acids: CASSPRPAGTETSNQPQHF.

There are a few counts of this clonotype. The gene calls are TRBV7-2 and TRBJ2-1, with D perhaps matching TRBD2 (5 bases). Germline assignment: CDR1 SGHTA and CDR2 FQGNSA. The CDR3 totals 16 residues. The V and J ends lost 3 bases and 1 base respectively, with 13 bases between them. CDR3 loop: CASSLGPADSYNEQFF. The CDR3 DNA follows: TGTGCCAGCAGCTTGGGTCCAGCGGATTCCTACAATGAGCAGTTCTTC. The complete variable domain, with remaining parts taken from reference TRBV7-2 and TRBJ2-1, reads GAGVSQSPSNKVTEKGKDVELRCDPISGHTALYWYRQSLGQGLEFLIYFQGNSAPDKSGLPSDRFSAERTGGSVSTLTIQRTQQEDSAVYLCASSLGPADSYNEQFFGPGTRLTVL.

This clonotype appeared a few times. It is unclear where the CDR3 begins or ends on the DNA, so no DNA is shown, and the CDR3 is as TCRdb lists it. The rearrangement uses TRBV27 and TRBJ2-1; the table's D gene call, TRBD2, was not cross checked with the DNA. Per the germline V gene, CDR1 is MNHEY and CDR2 is SMNVEV (reference sequence). Including both end residues, the CDR3 is 14 amino acids long. This CDR3 is CASSLFVGGGALFF.

This clonotype showed up just a few times. The J gene is TRBJ2-2, the V gene TRBV29-1, with D maybe TRBD1 (5 bases). Trimming left V 3 bases short and J 6 bases short, with 11 bases between. This CDR3 has 13 amino acids. CDR1 is SQVTM, CDR2 ANQGSEA, per germline. CDR3 DNA sequence: TGCAGCGTTGAGGCAGGGAAGGCCGGGGAGCTGTTTTTT. Its translation: CSVEAGKAGELFF.

There are a few counts of this clonotype. The rearrangement joins TRBV5-1 to TRBJ2-2; D unresolved. The CDR3 is 14 amino acids. V lost 4 bases to trimming and J lost 2 bases, with 9 bases between them. Germline V gives CDR1 SGHRS, CDR2 YFSETQ. The CDR3, as DNA: TGCGCCAGCAGCACCGACTTAAACACCGGGGAGCTGTTTTTT. Protein: CASSTDLNTGELFF.

The rearrangement joins TRBV18 to TRBJ1-2; unclear D gene. Germline V gene data show CDR1 as KGHSH and CDR2 as LQKENI. The CDR3 sequence is 13 residues long. V was trimmed by 1 base and J by 6 bases, leaving 9 bases between them. CDR3 DNA sequence: TGTGCCAGCTCACCACTGTCCGGTAATGGCTACACCTTC. It codes for CASSPLSGNGYTF.

This clonotype appeared a few times. This sequence joins TRBV7-9 and TRBJ2-1; the match to TRBD1 covers 7 bases. The CDR3 sequence is 16 residues long. The J segment lost 4 bases and the V segment lost 4 bases, leaving 10 bases of the junction unmatched. CDR1 SEHNR and CDR2 FQNEAQ come from the germline V gene (reference sequence). The CDR3 region is CASSSQRDRTYNEQFF. The CDR3 nucleotides read TGTGCCAGCAGCTCTCAGAGGGACAGAACATACAATGAGCAGTTCTTC.

Only a few counts were recorded for this clonotype. The chain carries TRBV5-1 and TRBJ2-7, with D possibly being TRBD1 (5 bases). Germline CDR1 and CDR2: SGHRS and YFSETQ. Between the trimmed V and J ends, which lost 0 bases and 7 bases, there was a span of 17 bases. The CDR3 covers 15 residues. The CDR3 DNA is TGCGCCAGCAGCTTGGGGGGCGACTCAATCTATGAGCAGTACTTC. Protein sequence: CASSLGGDSIYEQYF.

This clonotype appeared a few times. One junction end disagrees with the germline gene, perhaps due to a read error. This chain joins TRBV20-1 and TRBJ2-1; 10 bases are shared with TRBD1. Germline assignment: CDR1 DFQATT and CDR2 SNEGSKA (reference sequence). This CDR3 has 17 residues. The CDR3 region has the DNA TGCAGTACTAGAGGACAGGGGGTTACAATTTCCTACAATGAGCAGTTCTTC. Translation: CSTRGQGVTISYNEQFF.

The chain combines TRBV7-2 with TRBJ2-5, with 14 bases lining up with TRBD2. Trimming took 2 bases from V and 3 from J; bases not matched to a gene: 5. Germline V gives CDR1 SGHTA, CDR2 FQGNSA. The CDR3 length is 17 residues. The CDR3 loop reads CASSLRLAGGQEETQYF. The CDR3 DNA is TGTGCCAGCAGCTTACGACTAGCGGGAGGGCAGGAAGAGACCCAGTACTTC. Full variable domain (missing parts from reference TRBV7-2 and TRBJ2-5): GAGVSQSPSNKVTEKGKDVELRCDPISGHTALYWYRQSLGQGLEFLIYFQGNSAPDKSGLPSDRFSAERTGGSVSTLTIQRTQQEDSAVYLCASSLRLAGGQEETQYFGPGTRLLVL.

The V call is TRBV30, the J call TRBJ2-1; 12 nucleotides agree with TRBD1. With V trimmed by 1 base and J by 0 bases, 7 bases remained unmatched. Germline V lookup: CDR1 GTSNPN, CDR2 SVGIG (reference sequence). This CDR3 region has 18 residues. CDR3 in amino acids: CAWSAGTGGRSSYNEQFF. The CDR3 DNA is TGTGCCTGGAGTGCCGGGACAGGGGGCAGGAGCTCCTACAATGAGCAGTTCTTC. Variable domain in full (rest from reference TRBV30 and TRBJ2-1): SQTIHQWPATLVQPVGSPLSLECTVEGTSNPNLYWYRQAAGRGLQLLFYSVGIGQISSEVPQNLSASRPQDRQFILSSKKLLLSDSGFYLCAWSAGTGGRSSYNEQFFGPGTRLTVL.

J is TRBJ2-1 and V is TRBV20-1; 7 bases fit TRBD2. This CDR3 is 14 amino acids long. V lost 4 bases and J lost 0; bases outside the gene matches: 3. Germline V lookup: CDR1 DFQATT, CDR2 SNEGSKA (reference sequence). For the CDR3, the DNA is TGCAGTGCTATCGAGCGGGGCTCCTACAATGAGCAGTTCTTC. This gives the protein CSAIERGSYNEQFF.

The V gene is TRBV12-3 or TRBV12-4, the J gene TRBJ2-1, with 8 positions matching TRBD2. CDR3 length: 13 residues. V was pared by 8 bases and J by 6 bases, with 6 bases of the junction left unmatched. CDR3 DNA: TGTGCCAGCCGGACTAGCCCAATCAATGAGCAGTTCTTC. Translation: CASRTSPINEQFF.

The CDR3 DNA follows: TGTGCCAGCAGCTTAGTTGGGGGCCTCACTGAAGCTTTCTTT. Its translation: CASSLVGGLTEAFF. The genes are TRBV7-9 and TRBJ1-1; D might be TRBD1 (6 bases). Germline V gene data show CDR1 as SEHNR and CDR2 as FQNEAQ (reference sequence). V was pared by 1 base and J by 4 bases, with 10 bases between. The CDR3 extends over 14 amino acids.

This chain connects TRBV20-1 to TRBJ2-3, with 9 bases lining up with TRBD2. The length of the CDR3 is 15 residues. Trimming took 5 bases from V and 2 from J; bases not matched to a gene: 8. The germline gives CDR1 DFQATT, CDR2 SNEGSKA (reference sequence). The chain's CDR3 is CSAGTGTSITDTQYF. The DNA of the CDR3 is TGCAGTGCTGGCACCGGGACTAGCATCACAGATACGCAGTATTTT.

This clonotype was counted a few times. The V and J genes are TRBV4-1 and TRBJ2-7; perhaps D is TRBD1 or TRBD2 (5 bases each). Trimming shortened V by 1 base and J by 2 bases, and 9 bases separated the two germline ends. Germline values: CDR1 MGHRA, CDR2 YSYEKL. This CDR3 has 14 residues. In DNA form, the CDR3 reads TGCGCCAGCAGCCAAGTTCAGGGACCCTACGAGCAGTACTTC. This encodes CASSQVQGPYEQYF.

The chain joins TRBV21-1 to TRBJ2-4; the table's TRBD1 call for D was not verified on the DNA. TRBV21-1 is noted as a pseudogene. This CDR3 comprises 13 residues. CDR3 residues: CASRLPTGVRGYF. CDR3 nucleotide sequence: TGTGCCAGCCGACTTCCAACAGGGGTCCGAGGGTACTTC.

The chain recombines TRBV20-1 with TRBJ2-1, with 10 bases aligning to TRBD1. The ends lost 3 bases at V and 6 bases at J; junction bases unmatched: 11. Looked up from germline, CDR1 is DFQATT and CDR2 is SNEGSKA (reference sequence). This CDR3 comprises 16 residues. The CDR3 here is CSASDPGTGVRNEQFF. DNA for the CDR3: TGCAGTGCTAGTGACCCCGGGACAGGGGTTCGCAATGAGCAGTTCTTC.

This clonotype was seen at least ten times. The V and J genes are TRBV12-3 or TRBV12-4 and TRBJ1-4, with D possibly TRBD1 on 6 matching bases. The germline V and J ends were trimmed by 8 bases and 4 bases, with 8 bases remaining between them. This CDR3 has 12 amino acids. CDR3 nucleotides: TGTGCCAGCGCACAGGGTAATGAAAAACTGTTTTTT. Translated: CASAQGNEKLFF.

This clonotype was picked up a small number of times. The V gene is TRBV12-3 or TRBV12-4, the J gene TRBJ2-4; D unresolved. This CDR3 has 16 residues. Trimming left V 0 bases short and J 2 bases short, with 11 bases between. The DNA of the CDR3 is TGTGCCAGCAGTTTAGCGCTTCCGAGTTCCAAAAACATTCAGTACTTC. Protein: CASSLALPSSKNIQYF.

At least ten counts were recorded for this clonotype. The chain is built from TRBV5-4 and TRBJ2-1; 8 bases match TRBD2. Germline CDR1 and CDR2: SGHNT and YYREEE (reference sequence). This CDR3 has 14 amino acids. Unmatched junction bases numbered 8, after V lost 2 bases and J lost 10 bases. CDR3 sequence (DNA): TGTGCCAGCAGCTTTGGGGGGACTAGTTACGAGCAGTTCTTC. The encoded protein is CASSFGGTSYEQFF.